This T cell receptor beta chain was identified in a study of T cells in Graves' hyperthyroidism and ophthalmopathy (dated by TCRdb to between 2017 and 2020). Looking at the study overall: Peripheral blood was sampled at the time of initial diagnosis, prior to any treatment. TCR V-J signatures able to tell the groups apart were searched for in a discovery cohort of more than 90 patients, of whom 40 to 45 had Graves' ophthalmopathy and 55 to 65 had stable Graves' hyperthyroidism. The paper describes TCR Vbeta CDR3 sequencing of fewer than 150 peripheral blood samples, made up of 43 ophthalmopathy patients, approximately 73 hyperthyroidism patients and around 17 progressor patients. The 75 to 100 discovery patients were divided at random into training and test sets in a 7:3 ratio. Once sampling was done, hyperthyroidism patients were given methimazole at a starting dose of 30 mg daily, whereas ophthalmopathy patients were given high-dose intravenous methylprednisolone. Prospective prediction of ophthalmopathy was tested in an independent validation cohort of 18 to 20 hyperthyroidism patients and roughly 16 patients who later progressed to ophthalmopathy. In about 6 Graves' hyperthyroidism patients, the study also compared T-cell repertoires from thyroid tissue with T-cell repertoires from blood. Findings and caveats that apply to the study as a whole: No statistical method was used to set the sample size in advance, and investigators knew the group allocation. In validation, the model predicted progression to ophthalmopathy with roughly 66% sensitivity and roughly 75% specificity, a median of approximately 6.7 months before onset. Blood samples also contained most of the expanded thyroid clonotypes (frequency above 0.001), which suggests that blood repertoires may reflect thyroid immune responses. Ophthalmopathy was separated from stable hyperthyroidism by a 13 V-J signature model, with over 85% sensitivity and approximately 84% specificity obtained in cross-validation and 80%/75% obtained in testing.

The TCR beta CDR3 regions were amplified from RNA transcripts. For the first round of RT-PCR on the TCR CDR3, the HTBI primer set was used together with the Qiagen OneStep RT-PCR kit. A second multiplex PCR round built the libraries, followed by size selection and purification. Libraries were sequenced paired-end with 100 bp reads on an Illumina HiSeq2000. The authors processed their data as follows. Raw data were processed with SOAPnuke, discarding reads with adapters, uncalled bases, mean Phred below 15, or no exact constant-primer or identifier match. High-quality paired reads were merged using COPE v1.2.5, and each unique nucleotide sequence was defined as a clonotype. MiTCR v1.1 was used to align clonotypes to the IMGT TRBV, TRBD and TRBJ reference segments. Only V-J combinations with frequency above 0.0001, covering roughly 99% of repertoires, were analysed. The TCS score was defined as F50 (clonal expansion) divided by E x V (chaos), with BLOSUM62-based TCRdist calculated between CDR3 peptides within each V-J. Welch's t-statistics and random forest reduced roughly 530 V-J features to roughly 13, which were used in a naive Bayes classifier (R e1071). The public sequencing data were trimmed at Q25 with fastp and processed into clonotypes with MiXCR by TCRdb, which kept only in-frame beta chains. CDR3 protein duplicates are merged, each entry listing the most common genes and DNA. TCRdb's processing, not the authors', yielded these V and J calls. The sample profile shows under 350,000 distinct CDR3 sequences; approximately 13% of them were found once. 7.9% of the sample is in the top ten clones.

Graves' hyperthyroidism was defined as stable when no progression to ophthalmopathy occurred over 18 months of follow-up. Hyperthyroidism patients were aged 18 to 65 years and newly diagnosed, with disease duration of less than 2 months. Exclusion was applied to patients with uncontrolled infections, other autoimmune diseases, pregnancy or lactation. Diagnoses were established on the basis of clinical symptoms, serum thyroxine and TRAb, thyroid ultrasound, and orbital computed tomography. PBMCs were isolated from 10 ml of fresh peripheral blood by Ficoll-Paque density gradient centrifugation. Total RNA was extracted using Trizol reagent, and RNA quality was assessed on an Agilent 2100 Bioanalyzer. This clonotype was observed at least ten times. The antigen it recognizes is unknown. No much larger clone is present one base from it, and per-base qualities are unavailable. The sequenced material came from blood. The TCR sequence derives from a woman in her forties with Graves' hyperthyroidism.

The DNA sequence is as follows: TGTGCCAGCAGTGAACGGGGTGACAAAAACATTCAGTACTTC. Its translation reads: CASSERGDKNIQYF. The rearrangement combines TRBV2 with TRBJ2-4; TRBD2 is a possible D gene, resting on 5 matching bases. Its CDR3 holds 14 amino acids, cysteine through phenylalanine. Kept here is only the CDR3 DNA, which spans 42 bases and is read in frame from base 1. The germline V gene yields SNHLY for CDR1 and FYNNEI for CDR2. The junction carries 8 bases between V and J, which are trimmed by 2 bases and 3 bases respectively.